One and the same sample provided the 20 T cell receptor beta chains below, sequenced in a study of blood T cells in healthy people across ages. Primed by a sample-barcoded 5' primer and a J-beta primer mix, a second PCR proceeded for roughly 7 to 11 cycles. TCRdb reanalysed the 5' RACE reads using MiXCR and keeps one entry per CDR3 protein. In the table there are roughly 1,500,000 distinct CDR3 sequences, about 35% of which are singletons. The source material was blood. These receptors came from a woman in her twenties or thirties in good health.

Regarding this clonotype: A much larger clone lies a single base off, so this may be a read error. The chain couples TRBV12-3 or TRBV12-4 to TRBJ2-5, with 10 positions matching TRBD2. The J call is doubtful: the DNA matches TRBJ2-7 better. This CDR3 has 13 amino acids. The chain's CDR3 is CASNLAGADEQYF. The CDR3 bases are TGTGCCAGCAACCTAGCGGGGGCCGACGAGCAGTACTTC.

This clonotype was detected only a few times. The chain uses TRBV14 and TRBJ2-7; D is ambiguous. There are 13 residues in the CDR3. Trimming shortened V by 4 bases and J by 3 bases, and 10 bases separated the two germline ends. Per the germline V gene, CDR1 is SGHDN and CDR2 is FVKESK. The CDR3 loop reads CASSPYLLYEQYF. CDR3 DNA sequence: TGTGCCAGCAGCCCGTATCTTCTCTACGAGCAGTACTTC.

This clonotype came up a few times. The rearrangement links TRBV28 to TRBJ2-6; tentative D call: TRBD1 (8 bases). Trimming removed 4 bases from V and 1 base from J, with 14 bases in between. The CDR3 totals 17 residues. Germline CDR1 reads MDHEN; CDR2 reads SYDVKM. The CDR3 region is CASSSAQGGSGANVLTF. The CDR3 region has the DNA TGTGCCAGCAGTTCGGCACAGGGGGGGTCTGGGGCCAACGTCCTGACTTTC.

The chain is built from TRBV7-9 and TRBJ2-2; possibly TRBD2 for D (5 bases). The germline V gene has CDR1 SEHNR and CDR2 FQNEAQ (reference sequence). This CDR3 is 15 amino acids long. The germline V and J ends were trimmed by 1 base and 3 bases, with 9 bases remaining between them. DNA of the CDR3: TGTGCCAGCAGCTTAGGACTATTGGACACCGGGGAGCTGTTTTTT. It is translated as CASSLGLLDTGELFF.

V is TRBV7-6 and J is TRBJ2-1; no clear D gene. Looked up from germline, CDR1 is SGHVS and CDR2 is FNYEAQ. V lost 3 bases and J lost 4, with 10 bases in between. This CDR3 has 14 residues. The CDR3: CASSLAWEYNEQFF. The CDR3 coding sequence is TGTGCCAGCAGCTTGGCGTGGGAATACAATGAGCAGTTCTTC.

This clonotype was found a few times. The rearrangement joins TRBV6-6 to TRBJ2-3, with a possible D match to TRBD2 (5 bases). Germline V gene sequence: CDR1 MNHNY, CDR2 SVGAGI (reference sequence). V was clipped by 5 bases and J by 1 base, with 16 bases between them. This CDR3 is 16 amino acids long. CDR3 DNA sequence: TGTGCCAGCAGTACCGGGCCGGGGTCCCGCACAGATACGCAGTATTTT. It encodes CASSTGPGSRTDTQYF.

This rearrangement joins TRBV7-8 to TRBJ2-7, with D possibly being TRBD1 (6 bases). Deletions cut 3 bases from V and 4 bases from J, with 13 bases between. CDR3 length: 14 amino acids. The V gene's germline CDR1 is SGHVS and CDR2 FQNEAQ. The CDR3 region has the DNA TGTGCCAGCAGCTTTGTCCAGGGGCGGTACGAGCAGTACTTC. Translating it yields CASSFVQGRYEQYF.

On this clonotype: The junction and the germline gene differ at one end; a read error may be behind it. The chain is built from TRBV6-5 and TRBJ2-6; a possible D gene is TRBD1 (6 bases). Per germline, CDR1 MNHEY and CDR2 SVGAGI. CDR3 length equals 16 residues. Here the CDR3 reads CAASRGDLSGTNVLTF. The DNA of the CDR3 is TGTGCCGCCAGCAGGGGCGATCTCTCTGGGACCAACGTCCTGACTTTC.

As to this clonotype: Relative to the germline gene, one junction end is altered; a read error may explain this. The chain carries TRBV3-1 and TRBJ2-3, with 9 bases matching TRBD2. CDR1 LGHDT and CDR2 YNNKEL come from the germline V gene (reference sequence). This CDR3 comprises 15 residues. The CDR3, as DNA: TGTGCCAGCAGCCAAGCTAGCGGGGCCTCAGATACGCGGTATTTT. Protein: CASSQASGASDTRYF.

This clonotype was seen only a few times. The genes are TRBV12-3 or TRBV12-4 and TRBJ1-4; D is perhaps TRBD1 (5 bases). Trimming cost V 8 bases and J 8 bases, with 12 bases left between them. This CDR3 has 12 residues. CDR3 DNA sequence: TGTGCCAGCGGGGGTGGCCTCGAAAAACTGTTTTTT. Translating gives CASGGGLEKLFF.

The chain joins TRBV20-1 to TRBJ2-1; 8 bases agree with TRBD2. The CDR3 loop spans 13 amino acids. Germline V gene data show CDR1 as DFQATT and CDR2 as SNEGSKA (reference sequence). CDR3 loop: CAGGGASYNEQFF. The CDR3 DNA reads as TGCGCCGGGGGGGGCGCCTCCTACAATGAGCAGTTCTTC.

The chain carries TRBV30 and TRBJ2-1, with TRBD2 matching 11 bases. Per the germline V gene, CDR1 is GTSNPN and CDR2 is SVGIG (reference sequence). The ends lost 3 bases at V and 8 bases at J; junction bases unmatched: 12. The CDR3 length is 16 residues. CDR3 in DNA: TGTGCCTGGAGATCGCTAGCGGGGGGACGTTGGGATGAGCAGTTCTTC. Translation: CAWRSLAGGRWDEQFF. Variable domain in full (rest from reference TRBV30 and TRBJ2-1): SQTIHQWPATLVQPVGSPLSLECTVEGTSNPNLYWYRQAAGRGLQLLFYSVGIGQISSEVPQNLSASRPQDRQFILSSKKLLLSDSGFYLCAWRSLAGGRWDEQFFGPGTRLTVL.

The chain carries TRBV7-9 and TRBJ2-7, with D tentatively TRBD2 (5 bases). Germline CDR1 and CDR2: SEHNR and FQNEAQ (reference sequence). There are 15 residues in the CDR3. V lost 5 bases and J 3 bases, leaving 17 bases between the germline ends. CDR3 residues: CASSRGSLARYEQYF. DNA for the CDR3: TGTGCCAGCAGCCGCGGCTCGCTAGCCCGCTACGAGCAGTACTTC.

The chain combines TRBV28 with TRBJ2-7; TRBD2 matches at 8 bases. V shed 1 base, J shed 3 bases, and the junction held 11 bases outside the gene matches. This CDR3 spans 17 amino acids. Germline CDR1 reads MDHEN; CDR2 reads SYDVKM. CDR3 loop: CASSLYKRVAGGYEQYF. CDR3 nucleotide sequence: TGTGCCAGCAGTTTATATAAGAGGGTTGCGGGAGGCTACGAGCAGTACTTC.

Only a few counts were recorded for this clonotype. V usage is TRBV5-1 and J usage is TRBJ2-1; D might be TRBD1 (6 bases). From germline, CDR1 is SGHRS and CDR2 YFSETQ. With 0 bases removed from V and 0 bases from J, the gap between germline ends came to 13 bases. CDR3 length: 17 residues. In DNA form, the CDR3 reads TGCGCCAGCAGCTTGGAGGGACAACAAATCTCCTACAATGAGCAGTTCTTC. Encoded protein: CASSLEGQQISYNEQFF.

The table lists this clonotype with a few counts. The chain is built from TRBV20-1 and TRBJ2-5; 8 bases fit TRBD2. The CDR3 length is 14 residues. Germline values: CDR1 DFQATT, CDR2 SNEGSKA (reference sequence). Unmatched junction bases numbered 8, after V lost 6 bases and J lost 2 bases. CDR3 in amino acids: CSAPHREGQETQYF. The CDR3 region has the DNA TGCAGTGCCCCGCATCGGGAGGGGCAAGAGACCCAGTACTTC.

The table lists this clonotype with a few counts. The chain couples TRBV29-1 to TRBJ2-3; D uncertain. With 5 bases removed from V and 0 bases from J, the gap between germline ends came to 6 bases. The CDR3 runs 12 residues. Germline loops: CDR1 SQVTM, CDR2 ANQGSEA. CDR3 sequence: CSVQTSTDTQYF. The CDR3 coding sequence is TGCAGCGTTCAGACTAGCACAGATACGCAGTATTTT.

CDR3 loop: CASSLGGYSGDNNEQFF. CDR3 sequence (DNA): TGTGCCAGCAGCCTCGGGGGGTACAGCGGGGACAATAATGAGCAGTTCTTC. The chain uses TRBV7-3 and TRBJ2-1; a weak D match, TRBD2 (7 bases). V lost 5 bases, J lost 7 bases, and 24 bases lay in between. The CDR3 loop spans 17 amino acids. In germline, CDR1 is SGHTA, CDR2 FQGTGA.

The chain carries TRBV9 and TRBJ2-5; tentatively, D is TRBD2 (6 bases). Trimming took off 0 bases at V and 5 bases at J, with 8 bases between the two ends. The V gene's germline CDR1 is SGDLS and CDR2 YYNGEE. This CDR3 has 13 residues. CDR3 nucleotide sequence: TGTGCCAGCAGCGTAGTAGCGGAGGAGACCCAGTACTTC. This translates into CASSVVAEETQYF.

This clonotype was seen only a few times. The rearrangement joins TRBV9 to TRBJ2-5, with D perhaps matching TRBD1 (5 bases). The CDR3 is made up of 15 amino acids. CDR1 SGDLS and CDR2 YYNGEE come from the germline V gene. Trimming took off 2 bases at V and 0 bases at J, with 11 bases between the two ends. CDR3 residues: CASSVQGLDQETQYF. DNA of the CDR3: TGTGCCAGCAGCGTCCAGGGTCTAGACCAAGAGACCCAGTACTTC.